This TCR beta chain emerged from a study of regulatory T cells. Broader study findings: In CD3G-deficient patients, conventional CD4+ T cells were enriched for hydrophobic CDR3 residues at positions 6 and 7.

Amplification used 52 TRBV primers and 13 TRBJ primers. Profiling relied on immunoSEQ multiplex PCR, and the TCRdb table lists in-frame clones only, not all of them. The sample records almost 30,000 clones, about nine tenths being singletons. A couple of CD3G-deficient patients had more severe autoimmunity; all had some. At testing, patients were 2 to 39 years old, with reduced naive and increased memory T-cell proportions. Trimming shortened V by 2 bases and J by 1 base, and 9 bases separated the two germline ends. The CDR3 contains 15 residues. Germline V gene sequence: CDR1 LNHDA, CDR2 SQIVND (reference sequence). This clone was seen once. Its antigen remains unidentified.

This chain connects TRBV19 to TRBJ1-5; D not resolved. The sequence came from a young adult with CD3G deficiency. Source material: conventional CD4+ T cells sorted from blood. The CDR3: CASSIRHGSNQPQHF. CDR3 nucleotides: TGTGCCAGTAGTATACGCCATGGCAGCAATCAGCCCCAGCATTTT.